This T cell receptor (beta chain) originates from a study of Graves' ophthalmopathy and Graves' hyperthyroidism. This CDR3 has 18 amino acids. Germline V gene data show CDR1 as SGHAT and CDR2 as FQNNGV. J gave up 5 bases and V 2 bases, and 13 bases lay outside the gene matches. Points on this clonotype: The antigen is unknown.

Transcripts of RNA were the source for amplifying TCR beta CDR3 regions. The authors performed first-round RT-PCR with HTBI primers and then a second-round multiplex PCR. TCRdb independently ran MiXCR on the multiplex PCR reads; one entry per CDR3 protein. The profile shows 900,000 to 1,200,000 distinct CDR3 sequences, about two fifths of them singletons. The authors diagnosed from clinical symptoms, serum thyroxine, TRAb, thyroid ultrasound and orbital computed tomography. Study observations and caveats: Most thyroid clonotypes with frequency above 0.001 were detected in blood too.

The receptor was isolated from an adult man with Graves' hyperthyroidism. Sequences were obtained from peripheral blood or thyroid tissue (not recorded which). The rearrangement joins TRBV11-2 to TRBJ2-3, with TRBD1 identical over 10 bases. CDR3 coding DNA: TGTGCCAGCAGCTTACAGTTCCCGGGACAGGGGCGCGGAGATACGCAGTATTTT. This translates into CASSLQFPGQGRGDTQYF.